This T cell receptor (beta chain) comes out of a study of T cells in Graves' hyperthyroidism and ophthalmopathy. Ten or more counts support this clonotype. Its antigen is currently unknown. The V end was cut by 8 bases, the J end by 5 bases, with 18 bases between. CDR3 length equals 14 residues. General observations from the study: Median prediction lead before ophthalmopathy onset was around seven months with the model. Most clonotypes that expanded in the thyroid above 0.001 also showed up in blood.

The TCR beta CDR3 regions underwent amplification using RNA transcripts as the source. The HTBI primer set was used in a first-round RT-PCR of the TCR CDR3. From the multiplex PCR reads, TCRdb called clonotypes with MiXCR, one entry per CDR3 protein. The sample consists of 400,000 to 500,000 distinct CDR3 sequences, about 15% of them appearing once. Patients having uncontrolled infection, another autoimmune disease, pregnancy or lactation were not included. 9.5 to 10 ml fresh peripheral blood yielded the PBMCs. The TCR sequence derives from a man aged 18 to 29 with Graves' ophthalmopathy. The sequencing input was blood. The chain joins TRBV12-3 or TRBV12-4 to TRBJ1-1, with D uncertain. The DNA of the CDR3 is TGTGCCAGCGCTACATTCGATTTCGGAACTGAAGCTTTCTTT. Protein: CASATFDFGTEAFF.